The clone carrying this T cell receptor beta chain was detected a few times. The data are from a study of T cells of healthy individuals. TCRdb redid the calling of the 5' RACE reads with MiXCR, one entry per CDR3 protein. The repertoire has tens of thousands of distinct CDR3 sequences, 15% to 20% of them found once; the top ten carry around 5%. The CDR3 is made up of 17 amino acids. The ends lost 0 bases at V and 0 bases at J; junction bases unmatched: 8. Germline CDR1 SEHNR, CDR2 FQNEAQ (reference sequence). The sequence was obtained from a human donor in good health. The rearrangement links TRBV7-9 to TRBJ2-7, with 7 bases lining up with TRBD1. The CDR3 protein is CASSLADRAYSSYEQYF. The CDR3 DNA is TGTGCCAGCAGCTTAGCAGACAGGGCCTATTCCTCCTACGAGCAGTACTTC.